The 10 T cell receptor beta chains given below trace back to one sample, sequenced in a study of T-cell reconstitution after alpha-beta-depleted transplantation in children. Molecular barcoding with unique molecular identifiers was used for the TCRbeta library. TCRdb re-derived calls from the PCR reads in MiXCR, one entry per CDR3 protein. The profile shows some 640,000 distinct CDR3 sequences, approximately 17% of them singletons. The sample here was PBMCs from the stem cell graft donor, taken from the stem cell graft. These receptors all stem from a human donor who donated a stem cell graft to a child with acute myeloid leukemia.

Note on this clonotype: A junction end diverges from the germline sequence, so it may reflect a read error. In nucleotides, the CDR3 is TGTGCCAGGAGCTTAGAGGGACCTAACACTGAAGCTTTCTTT. It encodes CARSLEGPNTEAFF. This rearrangement joins TRBV7-2 to TRBJ1-1, with D possibly TRBD1 on 5 matching bases. CDR3 size: 14 residues. CDR1 SGHTA and CDR2 FQGNSA come from the germline V gene.

This rearrangement joins TRBV4-1 to TRBJ2-1; D perhaps matches TRBD1 (6 bases). Germline loops: CDR1 MGHRA, CDR2 YSYEKL. Trimming took off 3 bases at V and 7 bases at J, with 13 bases between the two ends. The CDR3 extends over 14 amino acids. The CDR3 region is CASSQRGQPNEQFF. CDR3 bases: TGCGCCAGCAGCCAGAGGGGACAACCTAATGAGCAGTTCTTC.

This clonotype was detected many times. This rearrangement joins TRBV20-1 to TRBJ2-2; a possible D gene is TRBD1 (6 bases). Trimming took off 6 bases at V and 5 bases at J, with 19 bases between the two ends. This CDR3 region has 15 residues. CDR1 is DFQATT, CDR2 SNEGSKA, per germline (reference sequence). This chain's CDR3 is CSAVRQAVKTGELFF. For the CDR3, the DNA is TGCAGTGCCGTCCGACAGGCGGTGAAGACCGGGGAGCTGTTTTTT.

J is TRBJ1-2 and V is TRBV6-5; TRBD1 matches 11 bases. J lost 0 bases, V lost 0 bases, and 3 bases had no gene match. The CDR3 runs 17 residues. Germline V CDR1 and CDR2: MNHEY, SVGAGI. The CDR3 region has the DNA TGTGCCAGCAGTTACTCGGGACAGGGGGTGTCTAACTATGGCTACACCTTC. Protein: CASSYSGQGVSNYGYTF.

This clonotype was counted ten times or more. The genes are TRBV9 and TRBJ2-3; the D is unclear. Germline-derived CDR1 and CDR2 are SGDLS and YYNGEE. The CDR3 consists of 13 residues. V shed 0 bases and J shed 0 bases, with 2 bases lying between them. This chain's CDR3 is CASSVVSTDTQYF. The DNA of the CDR3 is TGTGCCAGCAGCGTAGTTAGCACAGATACGCAGTATTTT.

The V and J genes are TRBV7-9 and TRBJ1-1, with D maybe TRBD1 (5 bases). Trimming pared 7 bases from V and 2 bases from J, leaving 17 bases between. Per germline, CDR1 SEHNR and CDR2 FQNEAQ (reference sequence). This CDR3 region has 15 residues. The CDR3 loop reads CASIAPGVENTEAFF. CDR3 in DNA: TGTGCCAGCATAGCTCCGGGGGTGGAAAACACTGAAGCTTTCTTT.

Regarding this clonotype: The junction differs from germline at one of its ends, possibly a read error. The gene calls are TRBV7-2 and TRBJ2-7, with TRBD1 matching 8 bases. This CDR3 comprises 13 residues. The germline CDR1 and CDR2 sequences are SGHTA and FQGNSA. The CDR3 DNA follows: TGTGCCAGCAGCTTAGCGGGAGGACAGGGAATCCACTTC. Translated, it gives CASSLAGGQGIHF.

This clonotype was seen at least ten times. J is TRBJ2-5 and V is TRBV20-1, with 9 bases that match TRBD2. Germline V gene lookup returns CDR1 DFQATT and CDR2 SNEGSKA (reference sequence). Trimming at V came to 6 bases and at J to 4 bases, leaving 9 bases not matched to a gene. CDR3 length: 14 amino acids. For the CDR3, the DNA is TGCAGTGCCACCGAGGCACTAGCGGGAGAGACCCAGTACTTC. Protein: CSATEALAGETQYF.

This clonotype was seen at least ten times. This chain uses TRBV29-1 with TRBJ1-2, with D possibly matching TRBD1 (5 bases). CDR3 length equals 11 residues. The V and J ends lost 2 bases and 5 bases respectively, with 6 bases between them. Germline V gene data show CDR1 as SQVTM and CDR2 as ANQGSEA. The DNA of the CDR3 is TGCAGCGTTGAACGGGGGTATGGCTACACCTTC. This translates into CSVERGYGYTF.

This clonotype came up many times. The chain carries TRBV20-1 and TRBJ1-5; D remains ambiguous. This CDR3 has 14 amino acids. Trimming left V 5 bases short and J 3 bases short, with 14 bases between. CDR1 DFQATT and CDR2 SNEGSKA come from the germline V gene (reference sequence). For the CDR3, the DNA is TGCAGTGCTTTATCGGGCCCCTACAATCAGCCCCAGCATTTT. It specifies CSALSGPYNQPQHF.